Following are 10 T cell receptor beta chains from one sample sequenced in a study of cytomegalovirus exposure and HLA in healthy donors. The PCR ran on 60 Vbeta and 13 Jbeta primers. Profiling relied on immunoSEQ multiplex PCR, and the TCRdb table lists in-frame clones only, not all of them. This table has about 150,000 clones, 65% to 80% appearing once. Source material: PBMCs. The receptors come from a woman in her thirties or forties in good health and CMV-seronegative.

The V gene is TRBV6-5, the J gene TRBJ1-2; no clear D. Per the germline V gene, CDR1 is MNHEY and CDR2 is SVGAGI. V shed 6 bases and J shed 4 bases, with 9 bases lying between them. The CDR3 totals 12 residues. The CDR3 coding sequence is TGTGCCAGCAGATTGACGGGCTATGGCTACACCTTC. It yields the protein CASRLTGYGYTF.

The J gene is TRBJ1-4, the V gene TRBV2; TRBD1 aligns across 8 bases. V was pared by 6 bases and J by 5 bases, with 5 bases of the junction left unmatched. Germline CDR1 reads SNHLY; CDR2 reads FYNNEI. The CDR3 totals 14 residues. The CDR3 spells CASSPNRGNEKLFF. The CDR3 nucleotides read TGTGCCAGCAGCCCCAACAGGGGGAATGAAAAACTGTTTTTT.

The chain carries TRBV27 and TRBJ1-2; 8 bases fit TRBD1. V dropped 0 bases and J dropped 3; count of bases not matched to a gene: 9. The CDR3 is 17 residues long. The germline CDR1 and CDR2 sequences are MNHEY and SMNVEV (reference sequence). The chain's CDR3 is CASSLSGQGLVYYGYTF. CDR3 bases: TGTGCCAGCAGTTTATCTGGACAGGGTCTGGTTTACTATGGCTACACCTTC.

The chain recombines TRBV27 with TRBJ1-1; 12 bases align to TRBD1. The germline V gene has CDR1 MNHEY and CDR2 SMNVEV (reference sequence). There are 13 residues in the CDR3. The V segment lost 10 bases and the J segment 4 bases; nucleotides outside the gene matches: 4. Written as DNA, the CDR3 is TGTGCCACGCAGGGACAGGGGGCCACTGAAGCTTTCTTT. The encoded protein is CATQGQGATEAFF.

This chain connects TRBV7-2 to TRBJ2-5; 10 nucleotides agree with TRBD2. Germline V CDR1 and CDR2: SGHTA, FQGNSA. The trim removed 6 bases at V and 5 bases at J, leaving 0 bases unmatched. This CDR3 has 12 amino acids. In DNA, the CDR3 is TGTGCCAGCAGGACTAGCGGGGAGACCCAGTACTTC. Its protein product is CASRTSGETQYF.

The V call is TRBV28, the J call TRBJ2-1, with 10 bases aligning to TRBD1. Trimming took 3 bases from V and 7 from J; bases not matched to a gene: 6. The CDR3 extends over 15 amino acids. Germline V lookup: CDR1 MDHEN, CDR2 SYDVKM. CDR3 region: CASSFGTGAWNEQFF. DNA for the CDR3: TGTGCCAGCAGTTTCGGGACAGGGGCTTGGAATGAGCAGTTCTTC.

CDR3 nucleotide sequence: TGTGCCAGCAGCCACAACGTCGAGGTCGACGAGCAGTACTTC. Its protein product is CASSHNVEVDEQYF. The V and J genes are TRBV7-9 and TRBJ2-7; D uncertain. The germline V and J ends were trimmed by 5 bases and 5 bases, with 16 bases remaining between them. Germline loops: CDR1 SEHNR, CDR2 FQNEAQ (reference sequence). This CDR3 has 14 residues.

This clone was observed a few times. CDR3 loop: CASSQDGAGYTF. CDR3 nucleotides: TGTGCCAGCAGCCAAGATGGGGCTGGCTACACCTTC. V gene TRBV4-2 combines with J gene TRBJ1-2; perhaps TRBD1 as D (5 bases). Germline assignment: CDR1 LGHNA and CDR2 YNFKEQ. The CDR3 runs to 12 residues. The V end lost 0 bases, the J end lost 7 bases, and 6 bases lay between the germline ends.

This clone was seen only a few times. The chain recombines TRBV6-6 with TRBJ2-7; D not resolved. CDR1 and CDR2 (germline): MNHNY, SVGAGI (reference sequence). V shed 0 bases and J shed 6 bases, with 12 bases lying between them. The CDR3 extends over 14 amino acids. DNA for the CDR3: TGTGCCAGCAGTTACTCGACGAACAGAGCCGAGCAGTACTTC. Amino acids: CASSYSTNRAEQYF.

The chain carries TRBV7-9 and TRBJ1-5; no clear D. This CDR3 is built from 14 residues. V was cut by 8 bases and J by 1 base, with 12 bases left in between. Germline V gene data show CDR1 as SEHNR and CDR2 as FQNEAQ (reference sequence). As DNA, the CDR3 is TGTGCCAGCGGTACCTGGGAGAGCAATCAGCCCCAGCATTTT. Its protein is CASGTWESNQPQHF.